The rows below give T cell receptor beta chains drawn from one sample of a study of cytomegalovirus exposure and HLA in healthy donors. Libraries were prepared by immunoSEQ multiplex PCR; TCRdb keeps only in-frame clonotypes and omits some of them. The sample holds under 200,000 clones; roughly 70% are singletons and the top ten take 1.8%. The sequenced material came from PBMCs. The receptor set was obtained from a woman aged 25 to 39 in good health and CMV-seronegative. Both conserved end residues are part of each CDR3. D genes are given only for firm matches. Clone size, where shown, is once, few, many, or a class for clones that have expanded.

NA	NA	TRBV5-5	TRBJ2-6	CASSSSGGTGANVLTF	TGTGCCAGCAGCTCCTCCGGAGGGACTGGGGCCAACGTCCTGACTTTC
NA	NA	TRBV11-1	TRBJ2-1	CASSLDFTGREEQFF	TGTGCCAGCAGCTTAGACTTCACAGGCCGTGAGGAGCAGTTCTTC
NA	TRBD1	TRBV4-2	TRBJ2-7	CASSRRQGPTYEQYF	TGTGCCAGCAGCCGCCGACAGGGACCCACCTACGAGCAGTACTTC
NA	TRBD1	TRBV7-2	TRBJ1-2	CASSFVSGGTPPYGYTF	TGTGCCAGCAGCTTTGTCTCAGGGGGCACCCCTCCCTATGGCTACACCTTC
NA	NA	TRBV29-1	TRBJ2-1	CSVEGLGVEQGEQFF	TGCAGCGTTGAGGGGCTAGGTGTTGAACAAGGTGAGCAGTTCTTC
NA	NA	TRBV29-1	TRBJ2-3	CSVDLVMYSTGTRPITDTQYF	TGCAGCGTTGATTTGGTTATGTATAGCACCGGGACTCGACCCATCACAGATACGCAGTATTTT
NA	NA	TRBV30	TRBJ1-2	CAWSQRGSWGYTF	TGTGCCTGGAGTCAGCGGGGAAGCTGGGGCTACACCTTC
NA	NA	TRBV4-2	TRBJ2-2	CASSQMGQTNTGELFF	TGTGCCAGCAGCCAAATGGGGCAGACGAACACCGGGGAGCTGTTTTTT
NA	NA	TRBV2	TRBJ1-6	CASSEALGQTSSYNSPLHF	TGTGCCAGCAGTGAAGCCCTCGGACAGACCAGCTCCTATAATTCACCCCTCCACTTT
NA	TRBD1	TRBV5-4	TRBJ1-1	CASSGRQGDTEAFF	TGTGCCAGCAGCGGGAGACAGGGGGACACTGAAGCTTTCTTT
once	NA	TRBV7-2	TRBJ1-1	CASSLAQGRRTEAFF	TGTGCCAGCAGCTTAGCACAGGGTAGACGCACTGAAGCTTTCTTT
once	TRBD2	TRBV6-6	TRBJ2-1	CATFGLAANNEQFF	TGTGCCACCTTCGGACTAGCGGCCAACAATGAGCAGTTCTTC
NA	NA	TRBV7-8	TRBJ2-7	CASSYYRGGITDLPYEQYF	TGTGCCAGCAGTTATTACAGGGGAGGTATCACGGACCTTCCGTACGAGCAGTACTTC
once	TRBD2	TRBV7-7	TRBJ2-2	CASSLAGGPGELFF	TGTGCTAGCAGCTTGGCGGGGGGTCCCGGGGAGCTGTTTTTT
NA	NA	TRBV27	TRBJ1-1	CASSKDRRMNTEAFF	TGTGCCAGCAGCAAAGACAGACGAATGAACACTGAAGCTTTCTTT
NA	NA	TRBV28	TRBJ1-3	CASSLGLGGGSGNTIYF	TGTGCCAGCAGTTTAGGGCTGGGGGGAGGCTCTGGAAACACCATATATTTT
once	TRBD2	TRBV5-4	TRBJ2-7	CASSGTSGPYEQYF	TGTGCCAGCAGTGGGACTAGCGGTCCCTACGAGCAGTACTTC
NA	NA	TRBV6-1	TRBJ1-1	CASTIRENTEAFF	TGTGCCAGCACCATCAGGGAGAACACTGAAGCTTTCTTT
once	TRBD1	TRBV18	TRBJ1-1	CASSPGQGANTEAFF	TGTGCCAGCTCACCAGGACAGGGGGCGAACACTGAAGCTTTCTTT
NA	NA	TRBV27	TRBJ2-2	CASSPISGANTGELFF	TGTGCCAGCAGCCCAATCTCAGGGGCGAACACCGGGGAGCTGTTTTTT
NA	TRBD2	TRBV9	TRBJ2-3	CASSVGTSGDTQYF	TGTGCCAGCAGCGTAGGGACTAGCGGGGATACGCAGTATTTT
NA	NA	TRBV5-1	TRBJ1-4	CASSSEWSNEKLFF	TGCGCCAGCAGCTCAGAATGGTCTAATGAAAAACTGTTTTTT
NA	NA	TRBV25-1	TRBJ2-2	CASSDGDSVELFF	TGTGCCAGCAGTGACGGAGATTCCGTGGAGCTGTTTTTT
NA	NA	TRBV5-1	TRBJ1-4	CASSVQGSEKLFF	TGCGCCAGCAGCGTGCAGGGAAGTGAAAAACTGTTTTTT
NA	TRBD1	TRBV2	TRBJ2-7	CANRGQGGLNEQYF	TGTGCCAACCGTGGACAGGGGGGACTCAACGAGCAGTACTTC
NA	TRBD1	TRBV6-5	TRBJ1-2	CASSRDRVDYGYTF	TGTGCCAGCAGCAGGGACAGGGTGGACTATGGCTACACCTTC
NA	TRBD2	TRBV6-4	TRBJ2-1	CASSDSTSGINEQFF	TGTGCCAGCAGTGACTCGACTAGCGGAATCAATGAGCAGTTCTTC
NA	TRBD2	TRBV6-1	TRBJ2-5	CASSARGPGGRETQYF	TGTGCCAGCAGTGCTCGAGGACCGGGGGGGCGCGAGACCCAGTACTTC
NA	NA	TRBV19	TRBJ2-7	CASNSGGGTYEQYF	TGTGCCAGTAATTCGGGCGGGGGCACCTACGAGCAGTACTTC
NA	TRBD1	TRBV7-9	TRBJ1-3	CASSSGQGVAGNTIYF	TGTGCCAGCAGCTCCGGACAGGGAGTTGCTGGAAACACCATATATTTT
few	NA	TRBV18	TRBJ2-3	CASSPRAGAPDTQYF	TGTGCCAGCTCACCACGGGCAGGGGCCCCAGATACGCAGTATTTT
few	NA	TRBV2	TRBJ1-6	CASSELLRDLYNSPLHF	TGTGCCAGCAGTGAACTCCTCAGGGATCTTTATAATTCACCCCTCCACTTT
few	TRBD1	TRBV6-1	TRBJ2-6	CASSGQGSAGANVLTF	TGTGCCAGCAGTGGACAGGGATCGGCTGGGGCCAACGTCCTGACTTTC
NA	NA	TRBV5-1	TRBJ2-3	CASRVADTQYF	TGCGCCAGCAGAGTCGCGGATACGCAGTATTTT
NA	NA	TRBV5-4	TRBJ1-4	CASGGEPNEKLFF	TGTGCCAGCGGGGGGGAGCCTAATGAAAAACTGTTTTTT